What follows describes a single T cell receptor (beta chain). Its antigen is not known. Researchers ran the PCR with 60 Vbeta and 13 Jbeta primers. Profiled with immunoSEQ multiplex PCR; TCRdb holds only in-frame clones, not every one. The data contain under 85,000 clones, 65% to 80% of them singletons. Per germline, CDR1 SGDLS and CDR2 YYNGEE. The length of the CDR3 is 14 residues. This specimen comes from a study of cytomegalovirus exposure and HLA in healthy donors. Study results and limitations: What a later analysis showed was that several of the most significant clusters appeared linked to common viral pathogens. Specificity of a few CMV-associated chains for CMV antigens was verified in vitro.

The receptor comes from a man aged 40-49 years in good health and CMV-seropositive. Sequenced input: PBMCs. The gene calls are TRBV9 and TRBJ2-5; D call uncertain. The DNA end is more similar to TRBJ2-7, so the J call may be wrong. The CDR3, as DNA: TGTGCCAGCAGCGCCCAGAAGTCAGGCTACGAGCAGTACTTC. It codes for CASSAQKSGYEQYF.